The T cell receptor beta chain under discussion was sequenced for a study of shared clonotypes between healthy human individuals. Study-wide background: Per donor, three plates held CD4 naive cells, three held CD4 memory, two held CD8 naive and one held CD8 memory.

This clone was picked up a small number of times. Antigen specificity is unknown. Researchers partitioned CD4+ cells into CD45RA+ naive and CD45RA-negative memory subsets. Every subset's genomic DNA went evenly onto several immunoSEQ plates. Profiling relied on immunoSEQ multiplex PCR, and the TCRdb table lists in-frame clones only, not all of them. The data show roughly 640,000 clones, under 80% seen once. Study results and caveats: Naive CD4 clonotypes were shared across several donors at about 5%.

The length of the CDR3 is 18 residues. V was pared by 3 bases and J by 0 bases, with 10 bases of the junction left unmatched. Germline V gene sequence: CDR1 LNHNV, CDR2 YYDKDF (reference sequence). The sequence was obtained from a woman in her twenties or thirties in good health. The genes are TRBV15 and TRBJ2-4; TRBD2 matches 8 bases. The sequencing input was memory CD4+ T cells sorted from blood. Documented subset: CD45RA-negative fraction. CDR3 region: CATSSEQAGGIAKNIQYF. CDR3 DNA sequence: TGTGCCACCAGCAGTGAACAGGCGGGGGGAATAGCCAAAAACATTCAGTACTTC. Looking up the rest from reference TRBV15 and TRBJ2-4 gives the full variable domain: DAMVIQNPRYQVTQFGKPVTLSCSQTLNHNVMYWYQQKSSQAPKLLFHYYDKDFNNEADTPDNFQSRRPNTSFCFLDIRSPGLGDTAMYLCATSSEQAGGIAKNIQYFGAGTRLSVL.